This passage covers 26 T cell receptor beta chains from one sample sequenced in a study of human T cells and chemical hapten exposure. Noted time point: patch test 2, 6 weeks after DPC sensitization. Documented treatment: therapeutic diphenylcyclopropenone sensitization with weekly scalp DPC. MiXCR, applied by TCRdb to the RACE reads, yields one record per CDR3 protein. The repertoire holds about 350,000 distinct CDR3 sequences, with around 6% as singletons. Material: whole blood, obtained in connection with sensitization to the hapten diphenylcyclopropenone (DPC). All receptors come from a woman aged 18-29 years with alopecia areata. Some clones in this sample may be carry-over from other donors' samples.

This clonotype has more than one count but fewer than ten. The chain is built from TRBV6-1 and TRBJ2-2; D tentatively reads TRBD1 or TRBD2 (5 bases each). The CDR3 consists of 14 residues. CDR1 is MNHNS, CDR2 SASEGT, per germline. V lost 2 bases to trimming and J lost 7 bases, with 11 bases between them. CDR3 nucleotide sequence: TGTGCCAGCAGTGAACGGGGCTGGGGCGGGGAGCTGTTTTTT. It encodes CASSERGWGGELFF.

Ten or more counts support this clonotype. The genes are TRBV5-1 and TRBJ1-6; D may be TRBD1 (5 bases). The CDR3 has 15 residues. Trimming shortened V by 0 bases and J by 10 bases, and 14 bases separated the two germline ends. The germline CDR1 and CDR2 sequences are SGHRS and YFSETQ. CDR3 amino acids: CASSLAGAIGSPLHF. CDR3 nucleotides: TGCGCCAGCAGCTTGGCCGGGGCAATCGGATCACCCCTCCACTTT.

This clonotype came up a few times. The chain carries TRBV12-3 or TRBV12-4 and TRBJ1-2; the D gene is possibly TRBD1 (5 bases). The CDR3 runs to 14 residues. Trimming stripped 3 bases from V and 6 bases from J, with 14 bases between. CDR3 bases: TGTGCCAGCAGTTTTCGACGCAGGGAGGATGGCTACACCTTC. Encoded protein: CASSFRRREDGYTF.

This clonotype was seen only a few times. The chain recombines TRBV5-8 with TRBJ1-4; D call uncertain. This CDR3 is 12 amino acids long. V was cut by 2 bases and J by 10 bases, with 9 bases left in between. Germline V gene lookup returns CDR1 SGHTS and CDR2 YDEGEE. The CDR3 bases are TGTGCCAGCAGCTTTGAAGAGGGAAAACTGTTTTTT. This encodes CASSFEEGKLFF.

The chain recombines TRBV5-1 with TRBJ2-1, with D hard to call. CDR3 length equals 13 residues. Deletions cut 0 bases from V and 9 bases from J, with 10 bases between. From germline, CDR1 is SGHRS and CDR2 YFSETQ. CDR3 amino acids: CASSLGIVGEQFF. The CDR3 region has the DNA TGCGCCAGCAGCTTGGGGATCGTCGGTGAGCAGTTCTTC.

This clonotype showed up just a few times. The chain joins TRBV20-1 to TRBJ2-7; D remains ambiguous. CDR1 and CDR2 (germline): DFQATT, SNEGSKA (reference sequence). The CDR3 extends over 11 amino acids. V was clipped by 3 bases and J by 4 bases, with 7 bases between them. Written as DNA, the CDR3 is TGCAGTGCTAGCTTAGGGTACGAGCAGTACTTC. It codes for CSASLGYEQYF.

This clonotype appeared a single time. The gene calls are TRBV5-4 and TRBJ2-2; 9 positions agree with TRBD1. V lost 7 bases and J lost 1; bases outside the gene matches: 5. Germline V gene lookup returns CDR1 SGHNT and CDR2 YYREEE (reference sequence). This CDR3 is 15 amino acids long. CDR3 residues: CASRQGQGNTGELFF. The CDR3 bases are TGTGCCAGCCGACAGGGACAGGGGAACACCGGGGAGCTGTTTTTT.

The chain links TRBV4-3 to TRBJ1-1, with TRBD1 as a possible D gene (6 bases). This CDR3 region has 13 residues. CDR1 is LGHNA and CDR2 is YSLEER in the germline V gene. Deletions cut 8 bases from V and 5 bases from J, with 15 bases between. The DNA of the CDR3 is TGCGCCAGCGGCGACAGGTCGAGTACTGAAGCTTTCTTT. Protein: CASGDRSSTEAFF.

At least ten counts were recorded for this clonotype. This chain connects TRBV12-3 or TRBV12-4 to TRBJ1-1, with D maybe TRBD1 (6 bases). V lost 2 bases and J lost 12, with 22 bases in between. CDR3 size: 15 residues. CDR3 region: CASSLSLSGASKPFF. Written as DNA, the CDR3 is TGTGCCAGCAGTTTAAGTCTTTCGGGGGCCTCGAAACCTTTCTTT.

This clonotype was detected many times. This chain links TRBV10-3 with TRBJ1-1, with TRBD1 matching 9 bases. Germline assignment: CDR1 ENHRY and CDR2 SYGVKD. The ends lost 3 bases at V and 10 bases at J; junction bases unmatched: 3. The CDR3 extends over 12 amino acids. The CDR3 coding sequence is TGTGCCATCAGTGACGGACAGGGGACAGCTTTCTTT. As protein: CAISDGQGTAFF.

There are a few counts of this clonotype. The CDR3: CASSPTGIEPDTQYF. CDR3 nucleotide sequence: TGTGCCAGCAGCCCGACAGGGATTGAACCAGATACGCAGTATTTT. The J gene is TRBJ2-3, the V gene TRBV7-2; 7 bases map to TRBD1. The germline gives CDR1 SGHTA, CDR2 FQGNSA. This CDR3 is 15 amino acids long. The junction had 9 bases not matched to a gene; V was cut back by 5 bases and J by 4 bases.

This clonotype was found a few times. The gene calls are TRBV7-6 and TRBJ2-5; the D call may be TRBD1 or TRBD2 (5 bases each). The germline V gene encodes CDR1 SGHVS and CDR2 FNYEAQ. Trimming left V 1 base short and J 5 bases short, with 14 bases between. The CDR3 runs 15 residues. The CDR3 nucleotides read TGTGCCAGCAGCTTAGTATCTGGGGGTCTGGAGACCCAGTACTTC. As protein: CASSLVSGGLETQYF.

This clonotype was counted ten times or more. The V call is TRBV6-2 or TRBV6-3, the J call TRBJ1-6; the D gene is possibly TRBD1 (5 bases). Germline V gives CDR1 MNHEY, CDR2 SVGEGT. The CDR3 covers 14 residues. V shed 4 bases and J shed 6 bases, with 10 bases lying between them. The CDR3 region is CASSSGTANSPLHF. Here the CDR3 DNA reads TGTGCCAGCAGTTCCGGGACGGCTAATTCACCCCTCCACTTT.

This clonotype was picked up many times. This chain joins TRBV7-3 and TRBJ1-5; the D is unclear. The germline V and J ends were trimmed by 1 base and 4 bases, with 5 bases remaining between them. Germline V gene sequence: CDR1 SGHTA, CDR2 FQGTGA. CDR3 size: 13 residues. This CDR3 reads CASSLRQNQPQHF. As DNA, the CDR3 is TGTGCCAGCAGCTTAAGGCAGAATCAGCCCCAGCATTTT. Looking up the rest from reference TRBV7-3 and TRBJ1-5 gives the full variable domain: GAGVSQTPSNKVTEKGKYVELRCDPISGHTALYWYRQSLGQGPEFLIYFQGTGAADDSGLPNDRFFAVRPEGSVSTLKIQRTERGDSAVYLCASSLRQNQPQHFGDGTRLSIL.

This clonotype appeared many times. The rearrangement links TRBV6-5 to TRBJ2-5; 12 nucleotides line up with TRBD2. The CDR3 is 16 residues long. The junction had 13 bases not matched to a gene; V was cut back by 5 bases and J by 9 bases. Per germline, CDR1 MNHEY and CDR2 SVGAGI. The CDR3 bases are TGTGCCAGCAGTACGACCCGGACTAGCGGGGCTGGGGCCCAGTACTTC. It yields the protein CASSTTRTSGAGAQYF.

This clonotype was counted between two and nine times. The chain couples TRBV6-5 to TRBJ2-1; D may be TRBD1 or TRBD2 (6 bases each). Between the trimmed V and J ends, which lost 7 bases and 4 bases, there was a span of 11 bases. CDR1 and CDR2 (germline): MNHEY, SVGAGI. This CDR3 is built from 13 residues. The CDR3 bases are TGTGCCAGCAATAGGAGGGGGTACAATGAGCAGTTCTTC. Amino acid sequence: CASNRRGYNEQFF.

This clonotype was detected a few times. The chain links TRBV4-2 to TRBJ2-1, with 9 bases identical to TRBD2. Germline CDR1 LGHNA, CDR2 YNFKEQ. V dropped 0 bases and J dropped 8; count of bases not matched to a gene: 5. The CDR3 covers 15 residues. CDR3 region: CASSQERGGVDEQFF. The CDR3 DNA is TGTGCCAGCAGCCAAGAGCGCGGGGGGGTTGATGAGCAGTTCTTC.

Only a few counts were recorded for this clonotype. V is TRBV20-1 and J is TRBJ1-2; 7 bases line up with TRBD1. Germline lookup yields CDR1 DFQATT and CDR2 SNEGSKA (reference sequence). This CDR3 is 15 amino acids long. Germline trimming cut 3 bases from V and 8 bases from J; bases unmatched to any gene: 15. The CDR3 loop reads CSASGPWTGLRGYTF. CDR3 sequence (DNA): TGCAGTGCTAGCGGCCCTTGGACAGGCCTGCGGGGCTACACCTTC.

The chain uses TRBV6-2 or TRBV6-3 and TRBJ2-2; the D is unclear. This CDR3 contains 12 residues. The germline V gene encodes CDR1 MNHEY and CDR2 SVGEGT. The V gene lost 2 bases and the J gene lost 9 bases, with 7 bases spanning the gap. DNA for the CDR3: TGTGCCAGCAGTTACGGTCTGAGGGAGCTGTTTTTT. It yields the protein CASSYGLRELFF.

The chain carries TRBV20-1 and TRBJ2-7; D remains ambiguous. V lost 4 bases and J lost 4, with 11 bases in between. Germline V lookup: CDR1 DFQATT, CDR2 SNEGSKA (reference sequence). The length of the CDR3 is 12 residues. CDR3 DNA: TGCAGTGCTAAGAAGGACGGGTACGAGCAGTACTTC. Its protein is CSAKKDGYEQYF.

This clonotype has only a few counts. J is TRBJ2-3 and V is TRBV28; maybe TRBD1 (6 bases). V was pared by 11 bases and J by 0 bases, with 9 bases between. This CDR3 comprises 12 residues. Germline loops: CDR1 MDHEN, CDR2 SYDVKM. The CDR3: CAPGHSTDTQYF. CDR3 nucleotides: TGTGCCCCGGGACACAGCACAGATACGCAGTATTTT. Filled out from reference TRBV28 and TRBJ2-3, the complete variable domain reads DVKVTQSSRYLVKRTGEKVFLECVQDMDHENMFWYRQDPGLGLRLIYFSYDVKMKEKGDIPEGYSVSREKKERFSLILESASTNQTSMYLCAPGHSTDTQYFGPGTRLTVL.

This clonotype was seen a handful of times. The chain has TRBV12-3 or TRBV12-4 and TRBJ2-3, with D maybe TRBD2 (5 bases). This CDR3 region has 17 residues. Trimming pared 3 bases from V and 8 bases from J, leaving 24 bases between. The CDR3 sequence: CASSFPEGPLPSGTQYF. The CDR3 nucleotides read TGTGCCAGCAGTTTCCCCGAGGGCCCCCTCCCCTCGGGTACGCAGTATTTT.

In this sample, this clonotype turned up a few times. The V call is TRBV27, the J call TRBJ2-5; the D gene is possibly TRBD2 (7 bases). The CDR3 covers 13 residues. The germline V gene has CDR1 MNHEY and CDR2 SMNVEV (reference sequence). Trimming took off 11 bases at V and 5 bases at J, with 18 bases between the two ends. The CDR3 loop is CAPDRGAGETQYF. The CDR3 DNA reads as TGTGCCCCCGACCGGGGGGCCGGGGAGACCCAGTACTTC.

The rearrangement joins TRBV7-9 to TRBJ1-5; TRBD1 agrees at 7 bases. The CDR3 is made up of 15 amino acids. The V gene end was trimmed by 4 bases and the J gene end by 3 bases; junction bases not matched to a gene: 6. Germline CDR1 SEHNR, CDR2 FQNEAQ (reference sequence). CDR3 region: CASSSEGQYNQPQHF. In DNA form, the CDR3 reads TGTGCCAGCAGCTCCGAGGGACAGTACAATCAGCCCCAGCATTTT.

The genes are TRBV6-1 and TRBJ2-7; D is unresolved. Trimming cost V 4 bases and J 1 base, with 8 bases left between them. This CDR3 comprises 13 residues. Germline V gene sequence: CDR1 MNHNS, CDR2 SASEGT. The CDR3 protein is CASSALYSYEQYF. The CDR3 DNA is TGTGCCAGCAGTGCACTCTATTCCTACGAGCAGTACTTC.

The chain recombines TRBV5-1 with TRBJ1-2; the D gene is possibly TRBD1 (5 bases). V was clipped by 4 bases and J by 2 bases, with 12 bases between them. The CDR3 length is 14 residues. CDR1 SGHRS and CDR2 YFSETQ come from the germline V gene. The DNA for the CDR3 is TGCGCCAGCAGCACCGGACAAGAAAACTATGGCTACACCTTC. Translated, it gives CASSTGQENYGYTF.